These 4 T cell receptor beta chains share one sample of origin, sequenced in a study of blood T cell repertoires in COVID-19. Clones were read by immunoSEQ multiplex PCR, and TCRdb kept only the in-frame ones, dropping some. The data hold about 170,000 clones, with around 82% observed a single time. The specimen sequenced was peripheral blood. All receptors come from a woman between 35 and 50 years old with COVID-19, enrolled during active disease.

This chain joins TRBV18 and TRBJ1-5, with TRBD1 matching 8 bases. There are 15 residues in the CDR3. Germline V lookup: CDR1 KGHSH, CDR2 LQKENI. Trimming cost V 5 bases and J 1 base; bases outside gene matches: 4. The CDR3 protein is CASSGQGASNQPQHF. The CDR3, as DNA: TGTGCCAGCTCAGGCCAGGGGGCAAGCAATCAGCCCCAGCATTTT.

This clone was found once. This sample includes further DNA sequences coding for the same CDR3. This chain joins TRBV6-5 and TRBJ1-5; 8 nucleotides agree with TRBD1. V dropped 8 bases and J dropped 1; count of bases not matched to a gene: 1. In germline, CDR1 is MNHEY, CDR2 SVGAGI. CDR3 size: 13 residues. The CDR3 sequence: CASGDRSNQPQHF. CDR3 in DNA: TGTGCCAGCGGGGACAGGAGCAATCAGCCCCAGCATTTT.

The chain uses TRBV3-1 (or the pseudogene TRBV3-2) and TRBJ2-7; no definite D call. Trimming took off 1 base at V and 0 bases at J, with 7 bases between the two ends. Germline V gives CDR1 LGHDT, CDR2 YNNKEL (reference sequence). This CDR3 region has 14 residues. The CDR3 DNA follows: TGTGCCAGCAGCCAAGCTCCAGGCTCCTACGAGCAGTACTTC. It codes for CASSQAPGSYEQYF.

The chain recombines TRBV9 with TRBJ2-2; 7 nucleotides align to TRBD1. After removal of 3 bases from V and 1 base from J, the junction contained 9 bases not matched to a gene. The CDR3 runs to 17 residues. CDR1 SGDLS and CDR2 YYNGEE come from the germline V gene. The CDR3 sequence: CASSEARRQGNTGELFF. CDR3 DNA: TGTGCCAGCAGCGAAGCAAGGAGACAGGGGAACACCGGGGAGCTGTTTTTT.